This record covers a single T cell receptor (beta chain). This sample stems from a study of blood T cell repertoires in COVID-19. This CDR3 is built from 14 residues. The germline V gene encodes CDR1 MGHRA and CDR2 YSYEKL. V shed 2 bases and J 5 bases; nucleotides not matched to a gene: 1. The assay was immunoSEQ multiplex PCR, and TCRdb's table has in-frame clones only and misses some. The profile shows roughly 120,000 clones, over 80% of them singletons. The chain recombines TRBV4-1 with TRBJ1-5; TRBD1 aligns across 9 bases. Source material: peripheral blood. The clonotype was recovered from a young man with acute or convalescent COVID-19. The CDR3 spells CASSQRTGDQPQHF. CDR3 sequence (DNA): TGCGCCAGCAGCCAAAGGACAGGGGATCAGCCCCAGCATTTT.